This T cell receptor beta chain was sequenced in a study of shared clonotypes between healthy human individuals. Study findings and constraints: Clonotypes shared by all four donors outscored non-shared clonotypes in generation probability.

Points on this clone: The antigen is unknown.

The material for each subset, its genomic DNA, was split evenly across several immunoSEQ plates. TCRdb's table, derived via immunoSEQ multiplex PCR, lists solely in-frame clones and lacks some. The sample records approximately 640,000 clones, approximately 75% being singletons. V was shortened by 5 bases and J by 8 bases, with 16 bases between the two germline ends. CDR3 size: 13 residues. Looked up from germline, CDR1 is SGHNT and CDR2 is YYREEE (reference sequence). The donor cohort consisted entirely of Caucasian adults residing in Nashville, Tennessee. The chain combines TRBV5-4 with TRBJ1-1, with a tentative D call TRBD1 (6 bases). The material sequenced was memory CD4+ T cells sorted from blood. As to subset: CD45RA-negative fraction. This receptor was identified in a young woman in good health. The CDR3 DNA reads TGTGCCAGCAGAACTACAGGGATGCGGGAAGCTTTCTTT. Translating it yields CASRTTGMREAFF.